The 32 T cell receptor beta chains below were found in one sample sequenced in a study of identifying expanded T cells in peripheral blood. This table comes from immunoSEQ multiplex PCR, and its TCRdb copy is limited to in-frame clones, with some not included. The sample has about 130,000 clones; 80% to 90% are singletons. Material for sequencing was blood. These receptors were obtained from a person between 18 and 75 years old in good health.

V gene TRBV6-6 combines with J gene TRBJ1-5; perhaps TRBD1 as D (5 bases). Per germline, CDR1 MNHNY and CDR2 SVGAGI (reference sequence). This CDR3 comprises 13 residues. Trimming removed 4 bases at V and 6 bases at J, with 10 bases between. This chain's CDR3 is CASSSEGLQPQHF. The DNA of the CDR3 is TGTGCCAGCAGTTCTGAGGGGCTTCAGCCCCAGCATTTT.

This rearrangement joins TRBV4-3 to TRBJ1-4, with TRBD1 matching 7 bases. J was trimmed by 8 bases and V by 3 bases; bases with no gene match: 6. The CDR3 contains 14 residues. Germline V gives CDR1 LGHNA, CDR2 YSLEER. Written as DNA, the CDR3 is TGCGCCAGCAGCCACGGACAGGTGGGGGAAAAACTGTTTTTT. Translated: CASSHGQVGEKLFF.

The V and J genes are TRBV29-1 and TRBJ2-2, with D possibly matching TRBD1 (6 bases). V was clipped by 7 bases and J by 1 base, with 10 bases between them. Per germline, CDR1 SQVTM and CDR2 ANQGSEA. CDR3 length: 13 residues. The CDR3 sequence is CSAVTGNTGELFF. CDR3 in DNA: TGCAGCGCAGTGACAGGGAACACCGGGGAGCTGTTTTTT.

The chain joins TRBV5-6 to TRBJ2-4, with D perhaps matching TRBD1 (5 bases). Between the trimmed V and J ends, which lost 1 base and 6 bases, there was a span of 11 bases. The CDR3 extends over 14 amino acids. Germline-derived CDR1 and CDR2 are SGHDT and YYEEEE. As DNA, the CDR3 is TGTGCCAGCAGCTTGAGCCAGGGCGCAAACATTCAGTACTTC. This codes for CASSLSQGANIQYF.

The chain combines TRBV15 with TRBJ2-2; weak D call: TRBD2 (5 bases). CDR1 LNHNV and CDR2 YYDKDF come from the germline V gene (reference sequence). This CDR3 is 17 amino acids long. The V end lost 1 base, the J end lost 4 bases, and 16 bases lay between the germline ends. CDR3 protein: CATSRASTRRTTGELFF. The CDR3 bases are TGTGCCACCAGCAGAGCTAGCACAAGGCGAACCACCGGGGAGCTGTTTTTT.

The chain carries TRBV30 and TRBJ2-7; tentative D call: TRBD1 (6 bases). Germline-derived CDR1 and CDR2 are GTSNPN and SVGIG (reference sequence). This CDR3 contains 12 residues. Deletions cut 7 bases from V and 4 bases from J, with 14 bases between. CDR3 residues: CAFQDREYEQYF. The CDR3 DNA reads TGTGCCTTCCAGGACAGAGAATACGAGCAGTACTTC.

CDR3 loop: CASSSYYEQYF. The CDR3 nucleotides are TGTGCCAGCAGCTCCTACTACGAGCAGTACTTC. The gene calls are TRBV11-1 and TRBJ2-7; no clear D. CDR1 SGHAT and CDR2 FQDESV come from the germline V gene (reference sequence). V lost 4 bases and J lost 3, with 4 bases in between. This CDR3 region has 11 residues.

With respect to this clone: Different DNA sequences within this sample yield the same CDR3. The CDR3 sequence: CASSLVQAGQETQYF. The CDR3 DNA reads TGTGCCAGCAGCTTAGTCCAAGCTGGACAAGAGACCCAGTACTTC. The rearrangement joins TRBV7-9 to TRBJ2-5; D remains ambiguous. With 1 base removed from V and 2 bases from J, the gap between germline ends came to 11 bases. The CDR3 is 15 amino acids. The V gene's germline CDR1 is SEHNR and CDR2 FQNEAQ (reference sequence). Full variable domain (missing parts from reference TRBV7-9 and TRBJ2-5): DTGVSQNPRHKITKRGQNVTFRCDPISEHNRLYWYRQTLGQGPEFLTYFQNEAQLEKSRLLSDRFSAERPKGSFSTLEIQRTEQGDSAMYLCASSLVQAGQETQYFGPGTRLLVL.

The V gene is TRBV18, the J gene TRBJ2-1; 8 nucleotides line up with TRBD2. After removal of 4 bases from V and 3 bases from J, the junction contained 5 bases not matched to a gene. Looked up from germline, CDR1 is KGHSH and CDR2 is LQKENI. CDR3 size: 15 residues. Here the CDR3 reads CASSQNSGNYNEQFF. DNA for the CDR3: TGTGCCAGCTCACAGAATAGCGGGAACTACAATGAGCAGTTCTTC.

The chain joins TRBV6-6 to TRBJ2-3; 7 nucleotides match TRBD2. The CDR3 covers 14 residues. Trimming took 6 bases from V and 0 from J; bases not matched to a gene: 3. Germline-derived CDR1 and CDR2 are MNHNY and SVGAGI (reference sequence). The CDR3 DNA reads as TGTGCCAGCAGAGGCGGGAGAAGCACAGATACGCAGTATTTT. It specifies CASRGGRSTDTQYF.

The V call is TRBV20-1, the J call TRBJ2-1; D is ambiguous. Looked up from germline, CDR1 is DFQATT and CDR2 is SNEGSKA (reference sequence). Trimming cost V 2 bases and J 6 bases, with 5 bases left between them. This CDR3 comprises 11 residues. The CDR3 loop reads CSARLFNEQFF. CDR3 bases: TGCAGTGCTAGACTGTTCAATGAGCAGTTCTTC.

Here the CDR3 reads CASTPDGTLTDTQYF. For the CDR3, the DNA is TGTGCCAGCACCCCTGACGGGACCCTCACAGATACGCAGTATTTT. The chain has TRBV11-2 and TRBJ2-3; possibly TRBD1 or TRBD2 for D (5 bases each). The ends were cut back, 7 bases at V and 2 bases at J, with 16 bases in the middle. The CDR3 length is 15 residues. Germline CDR1 SGHAT, CDR2 FQNNGV.

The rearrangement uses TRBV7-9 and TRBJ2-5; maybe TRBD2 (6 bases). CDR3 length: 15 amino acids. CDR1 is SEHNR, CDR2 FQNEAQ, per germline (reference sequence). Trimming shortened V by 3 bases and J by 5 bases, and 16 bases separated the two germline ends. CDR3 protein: CASSLGGGDSETQYF. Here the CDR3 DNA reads TGTGCCAGCAGCTTGGGGGGTGGGGATTCGGAGACCCAGTACTTC.

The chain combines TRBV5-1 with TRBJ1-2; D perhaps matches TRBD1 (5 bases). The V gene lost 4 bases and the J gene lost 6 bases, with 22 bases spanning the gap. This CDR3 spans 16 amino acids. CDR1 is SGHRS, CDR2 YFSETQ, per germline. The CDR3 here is CASSLTSSTEPHGYTF. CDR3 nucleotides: TGCGCCAGCAGCCTTACCTCCTCGACAGAGCCCCATGGCTACACCTTC.

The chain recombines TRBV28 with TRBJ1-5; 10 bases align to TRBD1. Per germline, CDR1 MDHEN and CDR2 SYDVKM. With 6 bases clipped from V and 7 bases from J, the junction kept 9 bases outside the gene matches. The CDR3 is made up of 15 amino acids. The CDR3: CASRYRDRGRQPQHF. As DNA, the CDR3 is TGTGCCAGCAGGTACCGGGACAGGGGAAGGCAGCCCCAGCATTTT.

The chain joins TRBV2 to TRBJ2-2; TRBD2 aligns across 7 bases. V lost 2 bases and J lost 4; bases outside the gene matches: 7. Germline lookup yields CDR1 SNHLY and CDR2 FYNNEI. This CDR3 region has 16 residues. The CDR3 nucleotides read TGTGCCAGCAGTGAATTGGGGAGGGGCGGCACCGGGGAGCTGTTTTTT. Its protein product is CASSELGRGGTGELFF. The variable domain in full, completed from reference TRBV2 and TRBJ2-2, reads EPEVTQTPSHQVTQMGQEVILRCVPISNHLYFYWYRQILGQKVEFLVSFYNNEISEKSEIFDDQFSVERPDGSNFTLKIRSTKLEDSAMYFCASSELGRGGTGELFFGEGSRLTVL.

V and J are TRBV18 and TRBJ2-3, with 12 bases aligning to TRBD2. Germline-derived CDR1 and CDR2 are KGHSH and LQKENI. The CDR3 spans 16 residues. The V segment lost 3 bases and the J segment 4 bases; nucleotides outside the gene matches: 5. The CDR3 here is CASSPRLAGASDTQYF. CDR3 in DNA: TGTGCCAGCTCACCCCGACTAGCGGGGGCCTCAGATACGCAGTATTTT.

The CDR3 DNA follows: TGTGCCAGCAGGACAATAGCTGTACAAGAGACCCAGTACTTC. It codes for CASRTIAVQETQYF. The rearrangement links TRBV28 to TRBJ2-5; D ambiguous. The germline CDR1 and CDR2 sequences are MDHEN and SYDVKM. The CDR3 extends over 14 amino acids. Trimming shortened V by 6 bases and J by 2 bases, and 13 bases separated the two germline ends.

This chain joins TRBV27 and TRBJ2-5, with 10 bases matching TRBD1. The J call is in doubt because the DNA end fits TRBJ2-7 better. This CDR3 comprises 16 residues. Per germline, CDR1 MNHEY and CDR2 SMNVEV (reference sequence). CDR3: CASSLPRQGAVYEQYF. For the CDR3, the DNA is TGTGCCAGCAGTTTACCGAGACAGGGGGCGGTCTACGAGCAGTACTTC.

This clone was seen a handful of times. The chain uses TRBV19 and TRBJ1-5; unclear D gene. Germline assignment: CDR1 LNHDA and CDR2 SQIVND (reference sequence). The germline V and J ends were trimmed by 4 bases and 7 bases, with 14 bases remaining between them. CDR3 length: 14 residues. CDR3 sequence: CASSTYNALQPQHF. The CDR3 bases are TGTGCCAGTAGTACATACAACGCCCTACAGCCCCAGCATTTT. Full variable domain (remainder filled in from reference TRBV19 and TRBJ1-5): DGGITQSPKYLFRKEGQNVTLSCEQNLNHDAMYWYRQDPGQGLRLIYYSQIVNDFQKGDIAEGYSVSREKKESFPLTVTSAQKNPTAFYLCASSTYNALQPQHFGDGTRLSIL.

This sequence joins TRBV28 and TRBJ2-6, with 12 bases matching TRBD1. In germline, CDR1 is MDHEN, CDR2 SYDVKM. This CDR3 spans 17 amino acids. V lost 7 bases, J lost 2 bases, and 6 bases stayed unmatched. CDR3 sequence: CASIPGQGAPGANVLTF. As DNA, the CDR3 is TGTGCCAGCATACCGGGACAGGGGGCCCCTGGGGCCAACGTCCTGACTTTC.

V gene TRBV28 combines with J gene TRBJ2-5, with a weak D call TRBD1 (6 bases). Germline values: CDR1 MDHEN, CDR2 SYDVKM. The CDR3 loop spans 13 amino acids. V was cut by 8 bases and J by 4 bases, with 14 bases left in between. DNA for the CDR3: TGTGCCAGCGCGTCAGGGGCCGGAGAGACCCAGTACTTC. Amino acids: CASASGAGETQYF.

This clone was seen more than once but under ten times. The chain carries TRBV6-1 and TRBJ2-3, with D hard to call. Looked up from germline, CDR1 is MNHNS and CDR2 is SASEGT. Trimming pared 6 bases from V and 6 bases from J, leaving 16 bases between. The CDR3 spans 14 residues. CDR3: CASRSAATSDTQYF. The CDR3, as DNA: TGTGCCAGCAGATCGGCGGCAACTTCGGATACGCAGTATTTT.

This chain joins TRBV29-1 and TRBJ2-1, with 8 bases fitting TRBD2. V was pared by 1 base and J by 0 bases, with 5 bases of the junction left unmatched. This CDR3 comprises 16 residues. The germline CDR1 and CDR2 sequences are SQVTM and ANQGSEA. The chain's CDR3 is CSVEALREASYNEQFF. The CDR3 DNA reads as TGCAGCGTTGAAGCTCTGCGGGAGGCCTCCTACAATGAGCAGTTCTTC.

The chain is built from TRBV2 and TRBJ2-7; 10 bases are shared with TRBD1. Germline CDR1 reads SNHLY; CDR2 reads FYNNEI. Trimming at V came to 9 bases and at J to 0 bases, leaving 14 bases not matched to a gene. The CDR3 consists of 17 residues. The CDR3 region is CARMTGGLTSSSYEQYF. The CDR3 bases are TGTGCCAGAATGACAGGGGGCCTCACGTCGAGCTCCTACGAGCAGTACTTC.

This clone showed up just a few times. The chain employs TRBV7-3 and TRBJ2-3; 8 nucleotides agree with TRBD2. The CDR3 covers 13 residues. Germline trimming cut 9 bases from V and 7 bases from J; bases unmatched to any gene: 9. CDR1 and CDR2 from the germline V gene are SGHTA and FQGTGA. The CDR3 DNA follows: TGTGCCAGTGGGCCGGGACTAGGGCATACGCAGTATTTT. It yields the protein CASGPGLGHTQYF. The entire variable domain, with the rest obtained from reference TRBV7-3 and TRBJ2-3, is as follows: GAGVSQTPSNKVTEKGKYVELRCDPISGHTALYWYRQSLGQGPEFLIYFQGTGAADDSGLPNDRFFAVRPEGSVSTLKIQRTERGDSAVYLCASGPGLGHTQYFGPGTRLTVL.

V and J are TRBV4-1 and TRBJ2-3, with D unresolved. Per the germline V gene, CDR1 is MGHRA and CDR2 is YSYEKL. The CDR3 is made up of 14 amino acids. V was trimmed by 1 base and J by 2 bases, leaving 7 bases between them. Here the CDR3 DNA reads TGCGCCAGCAGCCAAGCTTCTGTCACAGATACGCAGTATTTT. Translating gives CASSQASVTDTQYF.

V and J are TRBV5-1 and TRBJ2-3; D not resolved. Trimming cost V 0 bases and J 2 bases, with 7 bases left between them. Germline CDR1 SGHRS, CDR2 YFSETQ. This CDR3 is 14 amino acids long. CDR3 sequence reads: CASSLGPSTDTQYF. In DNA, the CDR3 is TGCGCCAGCAGCTTGGGTCCTTCCACAGATACGCAGTATTTT.

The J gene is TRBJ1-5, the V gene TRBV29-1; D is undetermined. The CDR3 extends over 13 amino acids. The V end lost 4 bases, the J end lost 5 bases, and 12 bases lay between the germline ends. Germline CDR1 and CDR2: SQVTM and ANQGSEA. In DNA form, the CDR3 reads TGCAGCGTTGCCCGGGAGAAGGATCAGCCCCAGCATTTT. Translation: CSVAREKDQPQHF. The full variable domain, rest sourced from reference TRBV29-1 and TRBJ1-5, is SAVISQKPSRDICQRGTSLTIQCQVDSQVTMMFWYRQQPGQSLTLIATANQGSEATYESGFVIDKFPISRPNLTFSTLTVSNMSPEDSSIYLCSVAREKDQPQHFGDGTRLSIL.

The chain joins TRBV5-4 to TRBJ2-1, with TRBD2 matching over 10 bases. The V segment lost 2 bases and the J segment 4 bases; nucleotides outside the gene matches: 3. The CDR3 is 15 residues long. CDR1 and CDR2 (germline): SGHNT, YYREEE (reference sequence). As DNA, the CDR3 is TGTGCCAGCAGCTTAAGGACTAGCGGTTACAATGAGCAGTTCTTC. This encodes CASSLRTSGYNEQFF.

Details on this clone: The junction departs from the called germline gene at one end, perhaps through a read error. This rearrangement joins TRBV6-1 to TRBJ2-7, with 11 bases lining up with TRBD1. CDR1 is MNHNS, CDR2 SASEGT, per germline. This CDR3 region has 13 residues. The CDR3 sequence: CAAGTGGSYEQYF. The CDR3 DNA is TGCGCCGCCGGGACAGGGGGCTCCTACGAGCAGTACTTC.

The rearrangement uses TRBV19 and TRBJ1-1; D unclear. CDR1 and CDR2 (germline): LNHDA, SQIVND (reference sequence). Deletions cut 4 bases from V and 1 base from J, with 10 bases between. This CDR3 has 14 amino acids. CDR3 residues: CASSTGRGNTEAFF. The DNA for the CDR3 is TGTGCCAGTAGTACCGGACGGGGGAACACTGAAGCTTTCTTT.